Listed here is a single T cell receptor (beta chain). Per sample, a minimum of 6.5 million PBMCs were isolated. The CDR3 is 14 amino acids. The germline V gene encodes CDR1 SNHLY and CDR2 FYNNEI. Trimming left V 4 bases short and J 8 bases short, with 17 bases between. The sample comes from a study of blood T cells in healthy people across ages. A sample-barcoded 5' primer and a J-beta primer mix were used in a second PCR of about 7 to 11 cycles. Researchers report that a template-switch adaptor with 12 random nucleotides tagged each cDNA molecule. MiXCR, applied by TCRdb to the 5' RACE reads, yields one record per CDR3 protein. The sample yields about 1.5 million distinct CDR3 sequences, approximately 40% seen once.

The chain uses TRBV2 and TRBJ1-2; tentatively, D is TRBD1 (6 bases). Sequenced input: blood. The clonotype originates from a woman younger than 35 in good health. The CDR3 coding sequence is TGTGCCAGCAGTGCGAACAGGGCGATGGAGGGCTACACCTTC. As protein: CASSANRAMEGYTF.